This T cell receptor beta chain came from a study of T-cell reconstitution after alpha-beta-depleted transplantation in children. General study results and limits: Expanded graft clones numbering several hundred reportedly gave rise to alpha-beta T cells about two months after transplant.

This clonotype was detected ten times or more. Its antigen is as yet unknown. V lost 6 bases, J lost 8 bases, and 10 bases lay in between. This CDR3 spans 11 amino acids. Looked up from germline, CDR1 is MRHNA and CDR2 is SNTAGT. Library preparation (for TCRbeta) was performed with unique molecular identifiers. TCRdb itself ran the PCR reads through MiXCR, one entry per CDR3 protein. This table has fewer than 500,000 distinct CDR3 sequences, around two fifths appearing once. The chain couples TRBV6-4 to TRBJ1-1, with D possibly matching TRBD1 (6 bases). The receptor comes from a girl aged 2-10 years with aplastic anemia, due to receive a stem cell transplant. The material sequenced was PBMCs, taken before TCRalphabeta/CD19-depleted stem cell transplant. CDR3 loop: CASRLGGEAFF. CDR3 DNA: TGTGCCAGCAGACTTGGGGGCGAAGCTTTCTTT.